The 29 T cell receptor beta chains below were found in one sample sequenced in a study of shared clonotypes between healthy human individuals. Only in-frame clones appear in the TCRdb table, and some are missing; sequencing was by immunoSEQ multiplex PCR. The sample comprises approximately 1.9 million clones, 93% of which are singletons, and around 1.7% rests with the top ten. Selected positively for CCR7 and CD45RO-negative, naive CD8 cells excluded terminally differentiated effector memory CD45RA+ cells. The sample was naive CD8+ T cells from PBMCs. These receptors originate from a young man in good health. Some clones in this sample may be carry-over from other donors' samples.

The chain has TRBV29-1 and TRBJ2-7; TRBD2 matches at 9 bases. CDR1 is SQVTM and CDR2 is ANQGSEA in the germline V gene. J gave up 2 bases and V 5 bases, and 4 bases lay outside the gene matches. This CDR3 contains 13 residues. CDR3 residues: CSVRAGGTYEQYF. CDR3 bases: TGCAGCGTTCGAGCGGGAGGAACCTACGAGCAGTACTTC.

The CDR3 nucleotides are TGTGCCAGCAGCTTAGGCACCGGGACAGAGCAGTTCTTC. Protein sequence: CASSLGTGTEQFF. V and J are TRBV7-3 and TRBJ2-1; possible D gene TRBD1, 6 bases. V lost 2 bases, J lost 10 bases, and 12 bases lay in between. CDR3 size: 13 residues. Looked up from germline, CDR1 is SGHTA and CDR2 is FQGTGA.

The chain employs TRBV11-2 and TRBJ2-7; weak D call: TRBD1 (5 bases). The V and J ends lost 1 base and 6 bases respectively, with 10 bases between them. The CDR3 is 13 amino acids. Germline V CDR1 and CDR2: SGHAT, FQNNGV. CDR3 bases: TGTGCCAGCAGCTTAGCGACAGTCGCCGAGCAGTACTTC. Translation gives CASSLATVAEQYF.

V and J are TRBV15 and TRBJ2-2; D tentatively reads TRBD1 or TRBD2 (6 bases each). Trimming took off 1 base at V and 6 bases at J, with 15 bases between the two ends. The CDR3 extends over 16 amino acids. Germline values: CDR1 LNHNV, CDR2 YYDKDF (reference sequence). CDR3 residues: CATSRVPGALSGELFF. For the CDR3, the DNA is TGTGCCACCAGCAGAGTCCCGGGGGCGTTGTCCGGGGAGCTGTTTTTT.

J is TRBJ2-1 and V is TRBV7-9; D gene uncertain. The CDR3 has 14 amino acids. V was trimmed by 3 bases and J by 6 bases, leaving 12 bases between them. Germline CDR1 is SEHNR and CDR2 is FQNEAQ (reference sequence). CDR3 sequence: CASSLRYGINEQFF. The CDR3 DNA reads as TGTGCCAGCAGCTTGCGGTATGGAATCAATGAGCAGTTCTTC.

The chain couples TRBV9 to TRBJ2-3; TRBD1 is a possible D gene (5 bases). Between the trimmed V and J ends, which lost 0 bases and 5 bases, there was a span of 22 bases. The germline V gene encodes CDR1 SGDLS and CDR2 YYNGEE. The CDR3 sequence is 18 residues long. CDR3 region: CASSVVGEPGPMGDTQYF. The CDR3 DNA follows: TGTGCCAGCAGCGTAGTAGGGGAACCGGGCCCTATGGGAGATACGCAGTATTTT.

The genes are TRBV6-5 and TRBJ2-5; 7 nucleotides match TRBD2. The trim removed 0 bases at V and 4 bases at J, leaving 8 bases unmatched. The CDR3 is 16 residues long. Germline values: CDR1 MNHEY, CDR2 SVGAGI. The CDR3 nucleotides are TGTGCCAGCAGTTACTCAGGGGAGGGTGGGGGAGAGACCCAGTACTTC. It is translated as CASSYSGEGGGETQYF.

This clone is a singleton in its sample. The CDR3, as DNA: TGTGCCAGCGGGGATGGGACAGGGATCAACGAGCAGTACTTC. Residues: CASGDGTGINEQYF. This chain uses TRBV7-9 with TRBJ2-5; 9 bases match TRBD1. The J call may be mistaken, given a closer DNA end match to TRBJ2-7. CDR3 length: 14 amino acids. Germline V gene lookup returns CDR1 SEHNR and CDR2 FQNEAQ (reference sequence).

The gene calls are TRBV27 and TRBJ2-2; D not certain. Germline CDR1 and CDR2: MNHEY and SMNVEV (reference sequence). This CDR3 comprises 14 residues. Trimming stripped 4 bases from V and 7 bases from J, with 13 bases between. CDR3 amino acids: CASSWGQSIGELFF. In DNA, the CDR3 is TGTGCCAGCAGTTGGGGTCAATCTATCGGGGAGCTGTTTTTT.

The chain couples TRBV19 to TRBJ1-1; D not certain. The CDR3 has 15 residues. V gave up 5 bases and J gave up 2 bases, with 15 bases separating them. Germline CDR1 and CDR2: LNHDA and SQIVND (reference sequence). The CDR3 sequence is CASSHKRSSNTEAFF. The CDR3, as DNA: TGTGCCAGTAGTCATAAACGGTCTTCCAACACTGAAGCTTTCTTT.

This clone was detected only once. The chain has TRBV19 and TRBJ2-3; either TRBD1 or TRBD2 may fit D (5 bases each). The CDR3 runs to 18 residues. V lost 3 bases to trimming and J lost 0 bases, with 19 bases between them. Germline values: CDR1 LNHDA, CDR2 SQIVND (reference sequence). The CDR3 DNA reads TGTGCCAGTAGTATCGAGGGGACCATTCCCTACAGCACAGATACGCAGTATTTT. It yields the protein CASSIEGTIPYSTDTQYF.

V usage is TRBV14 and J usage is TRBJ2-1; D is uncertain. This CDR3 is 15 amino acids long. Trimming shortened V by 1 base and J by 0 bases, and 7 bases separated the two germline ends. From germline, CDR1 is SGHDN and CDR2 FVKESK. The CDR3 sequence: CASSQGPNSYNEQFF. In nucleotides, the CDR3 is TGTGCCAGCAGCCAAGGACCAAACTCCTACAATGAGCAGTTCTTC.

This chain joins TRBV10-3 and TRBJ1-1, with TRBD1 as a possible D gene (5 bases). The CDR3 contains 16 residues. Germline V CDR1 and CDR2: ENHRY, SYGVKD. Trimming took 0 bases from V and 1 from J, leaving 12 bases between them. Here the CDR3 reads CAISESLYGTNTEAFF. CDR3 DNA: TGTGCCATCAGTGAGTCCCTCTACGGGACGAACACTGAAGCTTTCTTT.

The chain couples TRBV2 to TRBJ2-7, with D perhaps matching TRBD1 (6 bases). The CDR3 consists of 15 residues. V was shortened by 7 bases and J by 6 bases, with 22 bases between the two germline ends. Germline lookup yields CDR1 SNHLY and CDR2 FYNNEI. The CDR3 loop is CASTPKGGRALEQYF. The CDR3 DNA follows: TGTGCCAGCACCCCCAAAGGGGGACGTGCGCTCGAGCAGTACTTC.

The chain's CDR3 is CSVHAPLAGGRNEQFF. The CDR3 bases are TGCAGCGTTCACGCCCCACTAGCGGGAGGGAGGAATGAGCAGTTCTTC. The chain combines TRBV29-1 with TRBJ2-1, with TRBD2 identical over 13 bases. The V gene's germline CDR1 is SQVTM and CDR2 ANQGSEA. Trimming took 5 bases from V and 7 from J; bases not matched to a gene: 11. The CDR3 has 16 amino acids.

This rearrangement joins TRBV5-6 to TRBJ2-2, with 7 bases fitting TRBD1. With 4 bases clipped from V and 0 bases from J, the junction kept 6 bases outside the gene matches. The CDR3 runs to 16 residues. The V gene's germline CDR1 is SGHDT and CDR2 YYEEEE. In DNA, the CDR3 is TGTGCCAGCAGCAAAGACAGGGCCCCGAACACCGGGGAGCTGTTTTTT. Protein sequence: CASSKDRAPNTGELFF.

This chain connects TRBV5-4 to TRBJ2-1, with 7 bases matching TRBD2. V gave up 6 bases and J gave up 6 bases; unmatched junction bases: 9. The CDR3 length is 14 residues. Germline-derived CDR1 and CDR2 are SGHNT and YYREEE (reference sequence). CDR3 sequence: CASMISGMVNEQFF. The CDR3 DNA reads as TGTGCCAGCATGATAAGCGGGATGGTCAATGAGCAGTTCTTC.

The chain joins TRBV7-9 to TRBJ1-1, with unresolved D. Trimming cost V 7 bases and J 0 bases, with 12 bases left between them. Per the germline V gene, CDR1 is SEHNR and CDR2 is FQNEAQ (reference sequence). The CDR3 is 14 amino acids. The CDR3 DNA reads TGTGCCAGCATGATAACAGTCATGAACACTGAAGCTTTCTTT. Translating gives CASMITVMNTEAFF.

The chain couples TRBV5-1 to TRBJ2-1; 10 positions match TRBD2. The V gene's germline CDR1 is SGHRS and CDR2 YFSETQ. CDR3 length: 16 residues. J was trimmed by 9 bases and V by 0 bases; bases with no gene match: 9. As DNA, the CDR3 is TGCGCCAGCAGCTTGGTAAAGCGGGAGGGCCCCGGTGAGCAGTTCTTC. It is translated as CASSLVKREGPGEQFF. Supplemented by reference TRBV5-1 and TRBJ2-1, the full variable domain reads KAGVTQTPRYLIKTRGQQVTLSCSPISGHRSVSWYQQTPGQGLQFLFEYFSETQRNKGNFPGRFSGRQFSNSRSEMNVSTLELGDSALYLCASSLVKREGPGEQFFGPGTRLTVL.

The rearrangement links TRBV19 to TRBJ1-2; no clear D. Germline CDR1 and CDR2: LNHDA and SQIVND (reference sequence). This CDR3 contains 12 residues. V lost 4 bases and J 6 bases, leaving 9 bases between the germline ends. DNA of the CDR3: TGTGCCAGTAGTACTTGGTCGGATGGCTACACCTTC. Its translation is CASSTWSDGYTF.

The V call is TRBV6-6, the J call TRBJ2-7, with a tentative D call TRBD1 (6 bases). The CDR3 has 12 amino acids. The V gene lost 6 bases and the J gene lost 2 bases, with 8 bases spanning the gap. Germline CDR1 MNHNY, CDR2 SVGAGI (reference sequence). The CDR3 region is CASRTGPYEQYF. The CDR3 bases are TGTGCCAGCAGGACAGGCCCCTACGAGCAGTACTTC.

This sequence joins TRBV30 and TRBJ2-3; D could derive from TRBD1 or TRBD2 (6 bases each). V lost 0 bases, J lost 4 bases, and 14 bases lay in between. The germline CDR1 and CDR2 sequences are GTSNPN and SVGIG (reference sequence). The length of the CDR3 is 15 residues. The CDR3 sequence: CAWSVTGGSADTQYF. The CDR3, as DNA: TGTGCCTGGAGTGTCACCGGGGGCAGTGCAGATACGCAGTATTTT.

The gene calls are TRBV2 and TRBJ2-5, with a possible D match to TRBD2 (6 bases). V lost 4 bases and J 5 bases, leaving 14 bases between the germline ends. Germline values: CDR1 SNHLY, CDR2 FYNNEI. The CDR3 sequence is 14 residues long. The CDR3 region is CASSGFSGLETQYF. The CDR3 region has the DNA TGTGCCAGCAGTGGATTTTCGGGACTGGAGACCCAGTACTTC.

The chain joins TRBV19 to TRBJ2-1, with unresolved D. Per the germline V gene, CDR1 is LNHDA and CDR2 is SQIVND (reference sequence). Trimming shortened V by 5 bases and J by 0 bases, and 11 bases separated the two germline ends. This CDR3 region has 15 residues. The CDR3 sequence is CASSGRQSSYNEQFF. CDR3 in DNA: TGTGCCAGTAGTGGGCGGCAGAGCTCCTACAATGAGCAGTTCTTC.

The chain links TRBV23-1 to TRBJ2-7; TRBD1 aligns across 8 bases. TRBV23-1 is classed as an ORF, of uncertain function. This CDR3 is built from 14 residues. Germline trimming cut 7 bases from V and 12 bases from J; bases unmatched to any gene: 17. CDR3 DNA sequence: TGCGCCAGCATGATTCCAGGACAGGGTAATCCTCGGTACTTC. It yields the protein CASMIPGQGNPRYF.

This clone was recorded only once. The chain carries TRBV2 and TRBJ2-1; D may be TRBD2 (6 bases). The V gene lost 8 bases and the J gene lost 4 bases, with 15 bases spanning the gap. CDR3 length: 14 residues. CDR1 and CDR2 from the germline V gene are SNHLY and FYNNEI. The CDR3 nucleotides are TGTGCCAGCCTGGGAACTAGCAGTTACAATGAGCAGTTCTTC. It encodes CASLGTSSYNEQFF. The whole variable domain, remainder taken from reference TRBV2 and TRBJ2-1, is EPEVTQTPSHQVTQMGQEVILRCVPISNHLYFYWYRQILGQKVEFLVSFYNNEISEKSEIFDDQFSVERPDGSNFTLKIRSTKLEDSAMYFCASLGTSSYNEQFFGPGTRLTVL.

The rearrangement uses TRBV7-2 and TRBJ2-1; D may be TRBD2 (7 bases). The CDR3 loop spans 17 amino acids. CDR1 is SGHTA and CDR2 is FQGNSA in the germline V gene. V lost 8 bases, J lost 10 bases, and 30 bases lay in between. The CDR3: CASSQTAGASVRGEQFF. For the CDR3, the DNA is TGTGCCAGCTCCCAAACGGCAGGGGCTAGCGTGCGGGGGGAGCAGTTCTTC.

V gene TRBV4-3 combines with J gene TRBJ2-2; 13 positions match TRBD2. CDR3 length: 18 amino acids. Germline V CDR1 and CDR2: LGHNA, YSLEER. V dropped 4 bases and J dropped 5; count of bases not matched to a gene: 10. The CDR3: CASSPKTSGRPGTGELFF. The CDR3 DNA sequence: TGCGCCAGCAGCCCAAAGACTAGCGGGAGGCCCGGGACCGGGGAGCTGTTTTTT.

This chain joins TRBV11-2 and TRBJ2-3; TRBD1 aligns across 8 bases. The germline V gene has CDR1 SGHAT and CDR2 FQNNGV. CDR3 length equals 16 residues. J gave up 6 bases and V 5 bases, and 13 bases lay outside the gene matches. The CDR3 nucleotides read TGTGCCAGCAGCCCGCCAGGACAGGGTCTGGACGATACGCAGTATTTT. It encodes CASSPPGQGLDDTQYF.